A selection of T cell receptor beta chains follows, all from one sample in a study of identical twins. MiXCR, applied by TCRdb to the 5' RACE reads, yields one record per CDR3 protein. The sample includes 240,000 or so distinct CDR3 sequences, about 11% of them seen just once. The sample taken for sequencing was memory T cells sorted from blood. The receptors stem from a man aged 50 or older in good health. Each CDR3 is given with its conserved first and last residue. The D gene is left open where the match is weak. Clone size, where shown, is once, few, many, or a class for clones that have expanded.

j_call | clone_size | v_call | d_call | cdr3_aa | cdr3_nt
TRBJ1-1 | many | TRBV5-5 | NA | CASSLEWLPNTEAFF | TGTGCCAGCAGCTTGGAGTGGTTACCGAACACTGAAGCTTTCTTT
TRBJ2-5 | many | TRBV20-1 | TRBD2 | CSAGTLAGSSF | TGCAGTGCTGGGACACTAGCGGGGAGTAGCTTC
TRBJ2-3 | NA | TRBV20-1 | TRBD2 | CSAMGLADRLSTDTQYF | TGCAGTGCTATGGGACTAGCGGACCGACTAAGCACAGATACGCAGTATTTT
TRBJ2-1 | many | TRBV27 | TRBD2 | CASKKTGGPRNEQFF | TGTGCCAGCAAGAAAACGGGGGGGCCGAGGAATGAGCAGTTCTTC
TRBJ2-2 | NA | TRBV29-1 | TRBD1 | CSVEGTGRSTGELFF | TGCAGCGTTGAAGGGACAGGGAGGAGCACCGGGGAGCTGTTTTTT
TRBJ2-3 | many | TRBV9 | NA | CASSGRLGDTQYF | TGTGCCAGCAGCGGACGACTTGGCGATACGCAGTATTTT
TRBJ2-3 | few | TRBV11-2 | NA | CASSLFPGTAQYF | TGTGCCAGCAGCTTATTCCCGGGGACGGCGCAGTATTTT
TRBJ2-5 | NA | TRBV24-1 | TRBD2 | CATSDNGLASQETQYF | TGTGCCACCAGTGACAACGGACTAGCGTCTCAAGAGACCCAGTACTTC
TRBJ2-2 | few | TRBV7-2 | TRBD2 | CASSSAPGGAGTGELFF | TGTGCCAGCAGCTCAGCCCCGGGGGGAGCGGGGACCGGGGAGCTGTTTTTT
TRBJ1-1 | few | TRBV7-9 | NA | CASSSLGKNTEAFF | TGTGCCAGCAGCTCGCTAGGGAAGAACACTGAAGCTTTCTTT
TRBJ2-3 | NA | TRBV20-1 | TRBD1 | CSASRDSPTDTQYF | TGCAGTGCTAGCAGGGACAGTCCCACAGATACGCAGTATTTT
TRBJ2-7 | many | TRBV18 | NA | CASSPQRGWDEQYF | TGTGCCAGCTCACCACAAAGGGGATGGGACGAGCAGTACTTC
TRBJ1-2 | NA | TRBV12-3/TRBV12-4 | NA | CASSLSDQIRGYTF | TGTGCCAGCAGTTTATCCGATCAGATACGGGGCTACACCTTC
TRBJ1-4 | NA | TRBV20-1 | NA | CSARGDHEKLFF | TGCAGTGCAAGGGGGGACCATGAAAAACTGTTTTTT
TRBJ2-7 | many | TRBV20-1 | NA | CSAGGLPYEQYF | TGCAGTGCGGGGGGACTGCCCTACGAGCAGTACTTC
TRBJ2-1 | many | TRBV7-7 | NA | CASSLGSQGGSYNEQFF | TGTGCCAGCAGCTTAGGTTCCCAGGGAGGCTCCTACAATGAGCAGTTCTTC
TRBJ1-1 | NA | TRBV19 | NA | CASSPEGLGTEAFF | TGTGCCAGTAGCCCCGAGGGGCTGGGAACTGAAGCTTTCTTT
TRBJ2-2 | few | TRBV5-1 | NA | CASSRGSGARTGELFF | TGCGCCAGCAGCCGGGGTTCGGGGGCGCGCACCGGGGAGCTGTTTTTT
TRBJ2-2 | NA | TRBV7-3 | TRBD2 | CASSILAGGAGELFF | TGTGCCAGCAGCATACTAGCGGGAGGCGCCGGGGAGCTGTTTTTT
TRBJ2-6 | few | TRBV10-3 | NA | CAIRSRSGANVLTF | TGTGCCATCAGGAGCCGCTCTGGGGCCAACGTCCTGACTTTC
TRBJ1-3 | many | TRBV9 | NA | CASSPRYGEDTIYF | TGTGCCAGCAGCCCCCGTTACGGCGAGGACACCATATATTTT
TRBJ2-3 | NA | TRBV6-2/TRBV6-3 | TRBD2 | CASSPRGLAGGDTQYF | TGTGCCAGCAGTCCACGAGGACTAGCGGGAGGAGATACGCAGTATTTT
TRBJ2-7 | many | TRBV5-6 | NA | CASSFWTPATYEQYF | TGTGCCAGCAGCTTCTGGACACCGGCGACCTACGAGCAGTACTTC
TRBJ2-1 | many | TRBV15 | TRBD2 | CATSAGTSGSSEQFF | TGTGCCACCAGCGCGGGGACTAGCGGGAGTTCTGAGCAGTTCTTC
TRBJ2-1 | many | TRBV20-1 | NA | CSARDTMLGEQFF | TGCAGTGCTAGAGATACTATGTTGGGTGAGCAGTTCTTC
TRBJ2-6 | few | TRBV11-2 | TRBD1 | CASSLVGGRGRGANVLTF | TGTGCCAGCAGCTTAGTAGGCGGCAGGGGGCGTGGGGCCAACGTCCTGACTTTC
TRBJ2-5 | NA | TRBV5-1 | NA | CASSLILQPGETQYF | TGCGCCAGCAGCTTGATTTTACAACCGGGGGAGACCCAGTACTTC
TRBJ2-2 | many | TRBV5-1 | NA | CASSLELQRVTGELFF | TGCGCCAGCAGCTTGGAGTTACAGAGAGTCACCGGGGAGCTGTTTTTT
TRBJ1-1 | few | TRBV4-2 | NA | CASSHSRNMNTEAFF | TGTGCCAGCAGCCACTCCAGGAACATGAACACTGAAGCTTTCTTT
TRBJ1-2 | NA | TRBV29-1 | NA | CSVELPGNYGYTF | TGCAGCGTTGAGTTGCCGGGGAACTATGGCTACACCTTC
TRBJ2-3 | NA | TRBV18 | NA | CASSPQANSGSTDTQYF | TGTGCCAGCTCACCACAGGCAAACAGCGGCAGCACAGATACGCAGTATTTT